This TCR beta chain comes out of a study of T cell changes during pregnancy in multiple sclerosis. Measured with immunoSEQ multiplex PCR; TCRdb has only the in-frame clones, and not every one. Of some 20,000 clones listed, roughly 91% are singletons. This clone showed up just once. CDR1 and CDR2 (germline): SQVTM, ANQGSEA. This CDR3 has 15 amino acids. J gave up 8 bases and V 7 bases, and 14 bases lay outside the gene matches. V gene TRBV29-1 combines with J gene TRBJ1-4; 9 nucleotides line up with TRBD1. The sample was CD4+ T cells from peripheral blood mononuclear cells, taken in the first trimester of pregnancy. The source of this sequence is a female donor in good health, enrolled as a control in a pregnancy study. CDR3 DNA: TGCAGCGCACTTATAACGGACAGGGGAAGCGAAAAACTGTTTTTT. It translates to CSALITDRGSEKLFF.